A single sample gave rise to the 20 T cell receptor beta chains below, sequenced in a study of cytomegalovirus exposure and HLA in healthy donors. Sequencing used immunoSEQ multiplex PCR; TCRdb keeps in-frame clones, though not all of them. This table holds more than 95,000 clones, 75% to 90% found once. Sequencing was performed on PBMCs. These receptors were collected from a woman aged 18-30 years in good health and CMV-seronegative.

This chain connects TRBV28 to TRBJ2-7; the match to TRBD1 covers 11 bases. CDR1 MDHEN and CDR2 SYDVKM come from the germline V gene. V shed 5 bases and J 5 bases; nucleotides not matched to a gene: 8. The length of the CDR3 is 15 residues. The CDR3 spells CASSTGQGAPNEQYV. CDR3 nucleotides: TGTGCCAGCAGTACAGGACAGGGGGCGCCGAACGAGCAGTACGTC.

V gene TRBV28 combines with J gene TRBJ1-1; D possibly corresponds to TRBD1 (6 bases). Germline lookup yields CDR1 MDHEN and CDR2 SYDVKM. This CDR3 has 12 amino acids. V lost 2 bases to trimming and J lost 7 bases, with 8 bases between them. The CDR3 sequence is CASSLRGSEAFF. The CDR3, as DNA: TGTGCCAGCAGTTTAAGGGGGAGTGAAGCTTTCTTT.

V usage is TRBV2 and J usage is TRBJ2-3; D is perhaps TRBD1 (5 bases). V was pared by 5 bases and J by 0 bases, with 12 bases between. The CDR3 is 15 amino acids. From germline, CDR1 is SNHLY and CDR2 FYNNEI. CDR3 amino acids: CASSMTVASTDTQYF. In DNA form, the CDR3 reads TGTGCCAGCAGTATGACAGTGGCTAGCACAGATACGCAGTATTTT.

The V gene is TRBV2, the J gene TRBJ1-5; no clear D gene. The germline gives CDR1 SNHLY, CDR2 FYNNEI. The CDR3 spans 15 residues. V dropped 4 bases and J dropped 1 base, with 11 bases sitting between them. The CDR3 DNA reads TGTGCCAGCAGTGGTCAGGATTCCAGCAATCAGCCCCAGCATTTT. This gives the protein CASSGQDSSNQPQHF.

The J gene is TRBJ2-6, the V gene TRBV25-1, with 7 bases fitting TRBD1. The ends lost 2 bases at V and 0 bases at J; junction bases unmatched: 7. CDR1 MGHDK and CDR2 SYGVNS come from the germline V gene. The length of the CDR3 is 18 residues. Written as DNA, the CDR3 is TGTGCCAGCAGTGAAGGGGCAGGGGGAAACTCTGGGGCCAACGTCCTGACTTTC. Translation gives CASSEGAGGNSGANVLTF.

This clone has only one observation. V gene TRBV4-2 combines with J gene TRBJ1-1; D possibly corresponds to TRBD1 (5 bases). The CDR3 has 12 residues. Germline CDR1 reads LGHNA; CDR2 reads YNFKEQ. Trimming removed 1 base from V and 5 bases from J, with 5 bases in between. CDR3 DNA sequence: TGTGCCAGCAGCCAAGCAGGGACTGAAGCTTTCTTT. Translating it yields CASSQAGTEAFF.

Notes on this clone: Other DNA sequences in this specimen translate into the identical CDR3. The chain recombines TRBV30 with TRBJ2-7, with 9 bases matching TRBD2. The CDR3 extends over 17 amino acids. Germline V gene data show CDR1 as GTSNPN and CDR2 as SVGIG (reference sequence). V gave up 1 base and J gave up 2 bases; unmatched junction bases: 12. CDR3 DNA sequence: TGTGCCTGGAGTGCCCCACCTCGACTAGCGGTAACCTACGAGCAGTACTTC. Translation: CAWSAPPRLAVTYEQYF.

The count of this clone is one. This chain uses TRBV15 with TRBJ1-4, with no clear D. This CDR3 has 16 amino acids. Germline values: CDR1 LNHNV, CDR2 YYDKDF (reference sequence). V lost 0 bases to trimming and J lost 7 bases, with 15 bases between them. DNA of the CDR3: TGTGCCACCAGCAGAGACGACCGTCCGCGGGGTGAAAAACTGTTTTTT. This codes for CATSRDDRPRGEKLFF.

The rearrangement uses TRBV4-3 and TRBJ1-2; no clear D gene. Germline CDR1 reads LGHNA; CDR2 reads YSLEER. The V end was cut by 1 base, the J end by 5 bases, with 5 bases between. The CDR3 is 12 residues long. The CDR3 loop reads CASSQAGYGYTF. CDR3 in DNA: TGCGCCAGCAGCCAAGCGGGATATGGCTACACCTTC.

J is TRBJ1-5 and V is TRBV15; a weak D match, TRBD1 (6 bases). CDR1 and CDR2 (germline): LNHNV, YYDKDF (reference sequence). This CDR3 is 15 amino acids long. V gave up 0 bases and J gave up 5 bases, with 11 bases separating them. The CDR3 loop is CATSREGWTDQPQHF. In DNA, the CDR3 is TGTGCCACCAGCAGAGAGGGTTGGACAGATCAGCCCCAGCATTTT.

This chain connects TRBV27 to TRBJ2-6; D may be TRBD1 (5 bases). Looked up from germline, CDR1 is MNHEY and CDR2 is SMNVEV (reference sequence). The CDR3 extends over 15 amino acids. Trimming left V 4 bases short and J 2 bases short, with 9 bases between. This CDR3 reads CASSSQGPGANVLTF. For the CDR3, the DNA is TGTGCCAGCAGTTCCCAGGGCCCTGGGGCCAACGTCCTGACTTTC.

The V call is TRBV30, the J call TRBJ1-4, with TRBD1 matching 9 bases. This CDR3 contains 14 residues. After removal of 5 bases from V and 8 bases from J, the junction contained 9 bases not matched to a gene. CDR1 is GTSNPN, CDR2 SVGIG, per germline (reference sequence). CDR3 coding DNA: TGTGCCTGGTCCTCCGGGACAGGGAACGAAAAACTGTTTTTT. Translated: CAWSSGTGNEKLFF.

This chain joins TRBV4-3 and TRBJ2-7; TRBD1 matches 8 bases. With V trimmed by 7 bases and J by 3 bases, 5 bases remained unmatched. This CDR3 is built from 13 residues. The V gene's germline CDR1 is LGHNA and CDR2 YSLEER. The CDR3 nucleotides read TGCGCCAGCACCCCCGGGACAGGCTACGAGCAGTACTTC. It specifies CASTPGTGYEQYF.

The genes are TRBV4-2 and TRBJ2-3; 7 nucleotides agree with TRBD2. The CDR3 is made up of 16 amino acids. V lost 5 bases and J lost 2; bases outside the gene matches: 10. The germline V gene has CDR1 LGHNA and CDR2 YNFKEQ. The CDR3 region has the DNA TGTGCCAGCAGCAAAGGGGAGGGCACGTCCACAGATACGCAGTATTTT. Translating gives CASSKGEGTSTDTQYF.

V is TRBV6-6 and J is TRBJ1-1; tentatively, D is TRBD1 (5 bases). CDR1 is MNHNY and CDR2 is SVGAGI in the germline V gene (reference sequence). The V and J ends lost 6 bases and 1 base respectively, with 12 bases between them. CDR3 length: 14 residues. The CDR3 DNA reads TGTGCCAGCAGCTCCAGGGCCGGGAACACTGAAGCTTTCTTT. It yields the protein CASSSRAGNTEAFF.

The genes are TRBV28 and TRBJ1-1, with D possibly TRBD1 on 6 matching bases. The germline V and J ends were trimmed by 10 bases and 1 base, with 10 bases remaining between them. CDR3 length equals 12 residues. In germline, CDR1 is MDHEN, CDR2 SYDVKM. The CDR3 reads CAIGTQNTEAFF. The CDR3 region has the DNA TGTGCCATCGGGACACAGAACACTGAAGCTTTCTTT.

The V and J genes are TRBV27 and TRBJ1-2; 7 positions agree with TRBD1. V shed 5 bases, J shed 7 bases, and the junction held 10 bases outside the gene matches. This CDR3 is 14 amino acids long. From germline, CDR1 is MNHEY and CDR2 SMNVEV (reference sequence). CDR3 protein: CASSTVDRAVGYTF. The DNA for the CDR3 is TGTGCCAGCAGTACCGTCGACAGGGCTGTTGGCTACACCTTC.

The V call is TRBV27, the J call TRBJ1-6; weak D call: TRBD1 (5 bases). Trimming took off 7 bases at V and 10 bases at J, with 11 bases between the two ends. Germline CDR1 is MNHEY and CDR2 is SMNVEV (reference sequence). The CDR3 length is 12 residues. The CDR3 DNA reads TGTGCCAGCAATCGCTGGGGCTCACCCCTCCACTTT. Translation gives CASNRWGSPLHF.

The sample holds one count of this clone. The chain uses TRBV19 and TRBJ2-5; 7 bases are a match to TRBD1. This CDR3 is 15 amino acids long. CDR1 and CDR2 from the germline V gene are LNHDA and SQIVND (reference sequence). V shed 3 bases and J 4 bases; nucleotides not matched to a gene: 8. CDR3 sequence: CASSIRDRDGETQYF. DNA of the CDR3: TGTGCCAGTAGTATCCGCGACAGGGACGGAGAGACCCAGTACTTC.

This chain connects TRBV6-5 to TRBJ1-1, with D uncertain. Deletions cut 0 bases from V and 2 bases from J, with 13 bases between. Germline V gene data show CDR1 as MNHEY and CDR2 as SVGAGI. The CDR3 totals 16 residues. CDR3 coding DNA: TGTGCCAGCAGTTACTCGAGTCTTTCGGGTAACACTGAAGCTTTCTTT. Translating gives CASSYSSLSGNTEAFF.